This T cell receptor beta chain was obtained from a study of tumor-infiltrating lymphocytes in primary liver carcinoma. Study information: Those sampled were patients whose primary liver carcinoma was treated by surgical resection.

As to this clonotype: Its cognate antigen is unknown. A read error may produce the germline difference seen at one junction end.

The study's findings and limits: Tumor-adjacent and tumor-blood pairs showed less overlap than tumor region pairs.

RNA was extracted from whole blood without cell sorting, alongside germline DNA. TCR beta cDNA was made from approximately 540 ng total RNA with a constant-region primer. Libraries of TCR beta came from three nested multiplex PCR rounds with slightly modified ARM-PCR. TRBV1-TRBV30 forward and Cbeta reverse primers drove the first two roughly 10-cycle rounds. TCRdb reprocessed the multiplex PCR reads with MiXCR, giving one entry per CDR3 protein. Of 300,000 to 400,000 distinct CDR3 sequences listed, roughly two thirds are singletons. In germline, CDR1 is SGHAT, CDR2 FQNNGV. This CDR3 is built from 14 residues.

The rearrangement links TRBV11-2 to TRBJ1-2; D gene ambiguous. This sequence originates from a man aged 35 to 55 with primary liver carcinoma and hepatitis B virus infection. Sequencing was done on a sample of peripheral blood. CDR3 nucleotides: TGTGCCAGCAGTCGACTGGTAGCTAACTATGACTACACCTTC. Amino acid sequence: CASSRLVANYDYTF.